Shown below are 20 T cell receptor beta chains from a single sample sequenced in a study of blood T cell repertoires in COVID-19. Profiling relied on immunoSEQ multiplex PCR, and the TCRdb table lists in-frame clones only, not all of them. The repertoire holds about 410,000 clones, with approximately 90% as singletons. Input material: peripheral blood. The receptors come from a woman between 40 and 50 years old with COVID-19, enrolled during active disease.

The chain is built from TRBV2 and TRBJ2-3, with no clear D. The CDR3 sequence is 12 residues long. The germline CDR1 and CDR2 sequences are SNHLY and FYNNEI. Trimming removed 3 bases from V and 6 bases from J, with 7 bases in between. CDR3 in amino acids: CASSDYGDTQYF. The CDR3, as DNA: TGTGCCAGCAGTGATTACGGGGATACGCAGTATTTT.

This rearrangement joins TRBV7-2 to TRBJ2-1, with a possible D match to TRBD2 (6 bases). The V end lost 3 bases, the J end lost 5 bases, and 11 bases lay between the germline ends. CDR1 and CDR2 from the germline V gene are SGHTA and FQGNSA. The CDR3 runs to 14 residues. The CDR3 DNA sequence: TGTGCCAGCAGCTTGCGGGACCCTAACAATGAGCAGTTCTTC. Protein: CASSLRDPNNEQFF.

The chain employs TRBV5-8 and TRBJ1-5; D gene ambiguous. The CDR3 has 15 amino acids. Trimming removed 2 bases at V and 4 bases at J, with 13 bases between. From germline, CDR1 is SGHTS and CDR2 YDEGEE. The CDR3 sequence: CASSLLGSLNQPQHF. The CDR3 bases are TGTGCCAGCAGCTTACTAGGTTCTCTAAATCAGCCCCAGCATTTT. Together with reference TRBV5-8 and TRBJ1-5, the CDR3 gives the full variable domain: EAGVTQSPTHLIKTRGQQATLRCSPISGHTSVYWYQQALGLGLQFLLWYDEGEERNRGNFPPRFSGRQFPNYSSELNVNALELEDSALYLCASSLLGSLNQPQHFGDGTRLSIL.

The CDR3 DNA sequence: TGCGCCAGCAGCTTGGTCGGCAGCGGGGGGCGCGAGCAGTACTTC. It specifies CASSLVGSGGREQYF. The V gene is TRBV5-1, the J gene TRBJ2-7; TRBD2 agrees at 9 bases. Trimming cost V 0 bases and J 6 bases; bases outside gene matches: 7. The CDR3 totals 15 residues. Germline CDR1 and CDR2: SGHRS and YFSETQ.

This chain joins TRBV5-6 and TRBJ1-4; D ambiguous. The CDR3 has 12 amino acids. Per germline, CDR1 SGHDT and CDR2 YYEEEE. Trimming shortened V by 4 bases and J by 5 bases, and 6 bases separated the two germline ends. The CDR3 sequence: CASSRGNEKLFF. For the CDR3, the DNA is TGTGCCAGCAGCCGGGGAAATGAAAAACTGTTTTTT.

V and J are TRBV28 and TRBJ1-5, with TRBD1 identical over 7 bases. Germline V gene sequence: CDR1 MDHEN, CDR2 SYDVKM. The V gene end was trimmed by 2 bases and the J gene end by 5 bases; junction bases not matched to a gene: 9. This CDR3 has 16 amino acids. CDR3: CASSLPGGGEYQPQHF. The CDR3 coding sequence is TGTGCCAGCAGTTTACCAGGGGGTGGAGAGTATCAGCCCCAGCATTTT.

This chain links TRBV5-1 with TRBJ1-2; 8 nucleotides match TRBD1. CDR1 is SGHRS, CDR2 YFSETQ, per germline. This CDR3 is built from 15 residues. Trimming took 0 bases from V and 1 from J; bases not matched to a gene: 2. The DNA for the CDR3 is TGCGCCAGCAGCTTGGGACAGGGGAATAACTATGGCTACACCTTC. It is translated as CASSLGQGNNYGYTF.

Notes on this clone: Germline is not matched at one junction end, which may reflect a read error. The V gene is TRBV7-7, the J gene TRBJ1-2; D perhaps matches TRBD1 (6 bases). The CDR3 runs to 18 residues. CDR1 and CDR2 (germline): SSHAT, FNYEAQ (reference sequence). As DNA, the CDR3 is TGTGCTAGCAGCTTAGCGTCAGGGCACACAGGGCCGTACTATGGCTACACCTTC. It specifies CASSLASGHTGPYYGYTF.

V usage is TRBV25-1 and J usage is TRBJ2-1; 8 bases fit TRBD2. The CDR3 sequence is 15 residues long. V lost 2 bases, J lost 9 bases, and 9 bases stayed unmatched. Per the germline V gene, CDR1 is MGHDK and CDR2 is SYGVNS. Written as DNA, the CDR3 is TGTGCCAGCAGTGAACCTGGCGGGGGGTGGGCTGAGCAGTTCTTC. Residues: CASSEPGGGWAEQFF.

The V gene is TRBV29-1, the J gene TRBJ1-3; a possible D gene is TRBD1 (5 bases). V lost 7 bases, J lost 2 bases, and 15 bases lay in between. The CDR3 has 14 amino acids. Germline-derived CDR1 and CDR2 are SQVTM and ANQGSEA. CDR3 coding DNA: TGCAGCGCCACTATTCTGGGGCCTGGAAACACCATATATTTT. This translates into CSATILGPGNTIYF.

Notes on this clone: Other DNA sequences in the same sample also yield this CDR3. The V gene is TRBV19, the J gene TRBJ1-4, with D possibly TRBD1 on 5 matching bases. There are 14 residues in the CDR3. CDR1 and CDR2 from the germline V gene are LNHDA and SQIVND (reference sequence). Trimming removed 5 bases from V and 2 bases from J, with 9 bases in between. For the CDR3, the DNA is TGTGCCAGTAGTTGGGGGAGGACTAATGAAAAACTGTTTTTT. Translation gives CASSWGRTNEKLFF.

The CDR3 spells CASSSLAGNTYNEQFF. As DNA, the CDR3 is TGTGCCAGCAGCTCTCTAGCGGGGAACACCTACAATGAGCAGTTCTTC. The rearrangement joins TRBV7-2 to TRBJ2-1; 9 bases fit TRBD2. The germline V gene has CDR1 SGHTA and CDR2 FQGNSA. This CDR3 comprises 16 residues. J gave up 2 bases and V 4 bases, and 6 bases lay outside the gene matches.

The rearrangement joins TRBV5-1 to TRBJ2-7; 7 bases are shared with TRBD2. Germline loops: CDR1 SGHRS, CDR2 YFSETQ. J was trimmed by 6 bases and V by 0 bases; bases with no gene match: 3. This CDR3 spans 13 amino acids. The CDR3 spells CASSLELALEQYF. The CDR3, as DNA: TGCGCCAGCAGCTTGGAACTAGCGCTCGAGCAGTACTTC.

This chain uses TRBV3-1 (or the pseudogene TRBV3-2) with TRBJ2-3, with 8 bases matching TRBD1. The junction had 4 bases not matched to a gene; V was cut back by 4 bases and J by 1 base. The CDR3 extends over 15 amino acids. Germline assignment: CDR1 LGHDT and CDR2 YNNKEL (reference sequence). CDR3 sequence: CASSRTGIGTDTQYF. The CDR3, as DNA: TGTGCCAGCAGCCGGACAGGGATTGGCACAGATACGCAGTATTTT.

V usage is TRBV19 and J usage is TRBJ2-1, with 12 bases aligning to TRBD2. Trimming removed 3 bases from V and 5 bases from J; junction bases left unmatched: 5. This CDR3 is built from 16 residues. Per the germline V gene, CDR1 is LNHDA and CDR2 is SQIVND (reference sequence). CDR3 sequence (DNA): TGTGCCAGTAGTATTACAGGACTAGCGGGGAACAATGAGCAGTTCTTC. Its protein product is CASSITGLAGNNEQFF.

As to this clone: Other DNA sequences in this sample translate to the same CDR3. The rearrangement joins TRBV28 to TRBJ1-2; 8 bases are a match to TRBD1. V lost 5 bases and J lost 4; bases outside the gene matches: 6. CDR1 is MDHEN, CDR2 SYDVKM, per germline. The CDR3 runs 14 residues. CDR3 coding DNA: TGTGCCAGCAGTCCATCAGGACAGGGCTATGGCTACACCTTC. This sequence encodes CASSPSGQGYGYTF.

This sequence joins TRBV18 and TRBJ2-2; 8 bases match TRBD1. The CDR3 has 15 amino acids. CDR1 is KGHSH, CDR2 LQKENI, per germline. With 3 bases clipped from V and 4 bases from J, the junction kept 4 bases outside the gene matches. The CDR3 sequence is CASSPWTGSTGELFF. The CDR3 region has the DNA TGTGCCAGCTCACCCTGGACAGGGTCCACCGGGGAGCTGTTTTTT.

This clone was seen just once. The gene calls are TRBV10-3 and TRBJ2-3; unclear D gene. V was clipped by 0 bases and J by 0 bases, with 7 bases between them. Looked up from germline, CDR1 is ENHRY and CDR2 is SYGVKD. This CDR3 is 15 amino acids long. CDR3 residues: CAISESGGSTDTQYF. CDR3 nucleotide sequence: TGTGCCATCAGTGAGTCCGGCGGTAGCACAGATACGCAGTATTTT.

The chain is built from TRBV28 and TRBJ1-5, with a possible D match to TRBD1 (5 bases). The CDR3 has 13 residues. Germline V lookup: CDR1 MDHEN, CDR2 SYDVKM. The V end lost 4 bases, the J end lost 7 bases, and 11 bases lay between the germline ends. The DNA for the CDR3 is TGTGCCAGCAGTTCGGGGGGGGTCCAGCCCCAGCATTTT. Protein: CASSSGGVQPQHF. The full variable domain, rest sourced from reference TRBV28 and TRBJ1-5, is DVKVTQSSRYLVKRTGEKVFLECVQDMDHENMFWYRQDPGLGLRLIYFSYDVKMKEKGDIPEGYSVSREKKERFSLILESASTNQTSMYLCASSSGGVQPQHFGDGTRLSIL.

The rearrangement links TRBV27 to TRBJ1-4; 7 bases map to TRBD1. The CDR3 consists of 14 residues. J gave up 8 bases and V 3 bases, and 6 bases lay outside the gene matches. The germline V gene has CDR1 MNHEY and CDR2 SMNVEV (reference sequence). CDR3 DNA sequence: TGTGCCAGCAGTTTCCACAGGGGAGGCGAAAAACTGTTTTTT. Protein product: CASSFHRGGEKLFF.